This TCR beta chain was retrieved from a study of glioma-infiltrating T cells after dendritic cell vaccination. Study observations and caveats: Higher pretreatment TIL content predicted longer progression-free time and survival.

This clone was observed a handful of times. Its target is not known. Selection required adequate fresh-frozen tumor tissue plus more than two years' survival data. The PCR used 60 V beta and 13 J beta primers. The repertoire was sequenced with immunoSEQ multiplex PCR; TCRdb's copy has only in-frame clones and lacks some. The repertoire holds about 92,000 clones, around 86% seen once, with 15% to 18% in the top ten. CDR1 is MGHDK, CDR2 SYGVNS, per germline. The CDR3 has 14 residues. Deletions cut 3 bases from V and 0 bases from J, with 7 bases between. The TCR sequence derives from a human donor with glioblastoma. The material sequenced was blood, taken before dendritic cell vaccination. The chain combines TRBV25-1 with TRBJ2-3, with D possibly being TRBD2 (5 bases). The DNA of the CDR3 is TGTGCCAGCAGTGACCAGCGGAGCACAGATACGCAGTATTTT. This gives the protein CASSDQRSTDTQYF.